This is a list of T cell receptor beta chains from one sample in a study of CDR3 diversity in severe acne. From the PCR reads, TCRdb called clonotypes with MiXCR, one entry per CDR3 protein. The top ten clones hold 10% of a sample with more than 70,000 distinct CDR3 sequences, about half of them seen once. The sequenced material came from blood. Receptor source: a male donor in good health, serving as a control. Both conserved end residues are part of each CDR3. D genes are given only for firm matches. For some rows the clone size is stated as once, few or many, or as a class when expanded; others skip it.

j_call	d_call	v_call	clone_size	cdr3_nt	cdr3_aa
TRBJ2-7	-	TRBV6-5	few	TGTGCCAGCAGTTACGGGACGGGGGACTACGAGCAGTACTTC	CASSYGTGDYEQYF
TRBJ2-3	-	TRBV7-2	many	TGTGCCAGCAGCTTAGGTTTCCTCGCCCCAGATACGCAGTATTTT	CASSLGFLAPDTQYF
TRBJ1-6	-	TRBV5-1	many	TGCGCCAGCAGCTCCCGGGACTTTAATTCACCCCTCCACTTT	CASSSRDFNSPLHF
TRBJ2-7	-	TRBV2	-	TGTGCCAGCAGCTACCCCGCAGGGAAAGGACACGAGCAGTACTTC	CASSYPAGKGHEQYF
TRBJ1-5	TRBD1	TRBV5-1	medium-sized	TGCGCCAGCAGCGAACCGACAGGGTTCAGGCAGCCCCAGCATTTT	CASSEPTGFRQPQHF
TRBJ2-7	TRBD1	TRBV20-1	-	TGCAGTCCACGGGGACAGGGGGCGTACGAGCAGTACTTC	CSPRGQGAYEQYF
TRBJ1-5	-	TRBV6-6	many	TGTGCCAGCAGTCGGACAGTCCCACACAGCAATCAGCCCCAGCATTTT	CASSRTVPHSNQPQHF
TRBJ1-6	-	TRBV30	many	TGTGCCTGGAGGCCCTATAATTCACCCCTCCACTTT	CAWRPYNSPLHF
TRBJ1-5	TRBD1	TRBV16	many	TGTGCCAGCAGCCAATTTTTGGACAGGGAGGGGTATAGCAATCAGCCCCAGCATTTT	CASSQFLDREGYSNQPQHF
TRBJ1-1	-	TRBV10-3	-	TGTGCCAGCAGTGATATTCAAGCTGAAGCTTTCTTT	CASSDIQAEAFF
TRBJ1-2	-	TRBV19	many	TGTGCCAGTAGCCCGTCTAGGTGGGGAAGCTATGGCTACACCTTC	CASSPSRWGSYGYTF
TRBJ1-5	-	TRBV10-3	many	TGTGCCATCAGTACCTCCGGGACGGACAACAATCAGCCCCAGCATTTT	CAISTSGTDNNQPQHF
TRBJ2-5	TRBD2	TRBV6-5	-	TGTGCCAGCAGTATCGGGGGGCAAGAGACCCAGTACTTC	CASSIGGQETQYF
TRBJ2-7	-	TRBV7-3	-	TGTGCCAGCAGCTCCTACGGGGGGCCATCCTACGAGCAGTACTTC	CASSSYGGPSYEQYF
TRBJ1-5	-	TRBV20-1	-	-	CRSGRHSVLRARHF
TRBJ1-1	TRBD1	TRBV7-9	-	TGTGCCAGCAGCCCCCAAGAGGGGACAGGGGGCACTGAAGCTTTCTTT	CASSPQEGTGGTEAFF
TRBJ2-2	TRBD2	TRBV29-1	-	TGCAGCGCTAGGACTAGCGGGGTCGGGGAGCTGTTTTTT	CSARTSGVGELFF
TRBJ2-5	-	TRBV7-7	few	TGTGCTAGCAGCTTAGAGGGACAAGGGGAGACCCAGTACTTC	CASSLEGQGETQYF
TRBJ1-4	-	TRBV6-5	-	TGTGCCAGCAGCCCCTATAATGAAAAACTGTTTTTT	CASSPYNEKLFF
TRBJ2-2	TRBD1	TRBV5-4	many	TGTGCCAGCAGCTCACTACAGGGGAGAGCCAACACCGGGGAGCTGTTTTTT	CASSSLQGRANTGELFF
TRBJ1-5	-	TRBV15	-	TGTGCCACCAGTCTCCAAGCCGGGCAGCCCCAGCATTTT	CATSLQAGQPQHF
TRBJ1-2	-	TRBV7-2	few	TGTGCCAGCAGCCCACAGGGATACTATGGCTACACCTTC	CASSPQGYYGYTF
TRBJ2-1	-	TRBV6-5	many	TGTGCCAGCAGCACCAGGCTAGCGATAGATGAGCAGTTCTTC	CASSTRLAIDEQFF
TRBJ2-7	-	TRBV5-5	-	TGTGCCAGCAGCTTGGACAGGTCCTACGAGCAGTACTTC	CASSLDRSYEQYF